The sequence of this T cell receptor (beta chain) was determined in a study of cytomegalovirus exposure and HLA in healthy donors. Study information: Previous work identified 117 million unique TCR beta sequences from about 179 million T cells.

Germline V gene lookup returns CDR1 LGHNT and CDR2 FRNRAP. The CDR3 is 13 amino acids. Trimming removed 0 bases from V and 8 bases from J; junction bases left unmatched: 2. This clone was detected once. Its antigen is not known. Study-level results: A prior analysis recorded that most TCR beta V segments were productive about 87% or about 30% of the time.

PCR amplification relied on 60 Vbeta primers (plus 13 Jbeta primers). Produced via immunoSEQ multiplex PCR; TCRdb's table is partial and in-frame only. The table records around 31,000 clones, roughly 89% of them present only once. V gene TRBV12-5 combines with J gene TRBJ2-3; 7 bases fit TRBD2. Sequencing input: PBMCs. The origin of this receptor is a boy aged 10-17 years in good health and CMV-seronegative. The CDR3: CASGLVGGSTQYF. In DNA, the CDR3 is TGTGCTAGTGGTTTGGTAGGCGGGAGTACGCAGTATTTT. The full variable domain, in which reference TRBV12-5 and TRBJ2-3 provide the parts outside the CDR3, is DARVTQTPRHKVTEMGQEVTMRCQPILGHNTVFWYRQTMMQGLELLAYFRNRAPLDDSGMPKDRFSAEMPDATLATLKIQPSEPRDSAVYFCASGLVGGSTQYFGPGTRLTVL.